This TCR beta chain was recorded in a study of T cell responses to AZD1222 COVID-19 vaccine. General study results and limits: Repertoires in all cases were sampled only once the peak T cell response had passed. Receipt of two AZD1222 doses was followed by a rise in Spike-specific TCR breadth and depth. White British people made up most donors, females outnumbered males, and clonal diversity was possibly underestimated. Along spike, vaccine-associated CD4 TCRs were found throughout, with dominance at 160-218 and 743-854.

Only in-frame clones appear in the TCRdb table, and some are missing; sequencing was by immunoSEQ multiplex PCR. The top ten hold approximately 2.3% of the sample, which has some 150,000 clones, about 87% seen once. Turning to this clone: No antigen is known for it.

The sequences come from peripheral blood, collected on day 0 of AZD1222 vaccination. The sequence was collected from an adult in good health.

The chain's CDR3 is CASIQKLNTEAFF. The CDR3 bases are TGTGCCAGCATTCAGAAATTGAACACTGAAGCTTTCTTT. The chain joins TRBV12-3 or TRBV12-4 to TRBJ1-1; D unclear. The CDR3 loop spans 13 amino acids. V was shortened by 7 bases and J by 0 bases, with 9 bases between the two germline ends.